The clone carrying this TCR beta chain was counted only a few times. Its antigen is unknown. The germline V and J ends were trimmed by 6 bases and 2 bases, with 23 bases remaining between them. This CDR3 comprises 17 residues. The germline gives CDR1 DFQATT, CDR2 SNEGSKA (reference sequence). This record comes from a study of T cells in Graves' hyperthyroidism and ophthalmopathy. Study outcomes and limitations: It was a median roughly six months before onset that the model predicted ophthalmopathy.

Amplification yielded TCR beta CDR3 regions, with RNA transcripts as the source. HTBI primers were employed in a first-round RT-PCR of the TCR CDR3. TCRdb re-analysed the multiplex PCR reads in MiXCR, keeping a single row per CDR3 protein. The table records about 640,000 distinct CDR3 sequences, less than 25% of them present only once. This TCR came from a man aged 30 to 45 with Graves' ophthalmopathy. The chain recombines TRBV20-1 with TRBJ2-1; D may be TRBD2 (5 bases). Sequences were obtained from blood. CDR3 sequence (DNA): TGCAGTGCGGGCCCCACCCCTTCTGAGCGGACCTACAATGAGCAGTTCTTC. Amino acids: CSAGPTPSERTYNEQFF.